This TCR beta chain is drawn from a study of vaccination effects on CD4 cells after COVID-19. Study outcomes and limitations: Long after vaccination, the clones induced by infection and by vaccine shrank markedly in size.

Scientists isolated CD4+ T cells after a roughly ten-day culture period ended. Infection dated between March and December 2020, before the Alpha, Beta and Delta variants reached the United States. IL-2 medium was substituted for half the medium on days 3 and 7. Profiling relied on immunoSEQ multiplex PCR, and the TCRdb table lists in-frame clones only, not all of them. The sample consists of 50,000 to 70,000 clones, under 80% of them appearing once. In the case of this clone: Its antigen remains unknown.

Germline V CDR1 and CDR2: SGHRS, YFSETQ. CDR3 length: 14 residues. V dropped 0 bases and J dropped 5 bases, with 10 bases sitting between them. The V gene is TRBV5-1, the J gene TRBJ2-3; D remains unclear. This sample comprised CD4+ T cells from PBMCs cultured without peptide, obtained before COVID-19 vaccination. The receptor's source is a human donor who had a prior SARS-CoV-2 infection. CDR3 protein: CASSLEGPGDTQYF. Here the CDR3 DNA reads TGCGCCAGCAGCTTGGAAGGGCCCGGAGATACGCAGTATTTT.